The TCR beta chain described here comes from a study of CD8+ T cells in alopecia areata. Study results and caveats: Expanded CD8+ clones among the top 100, and scalp clonality, were significantly decreased by tofacitinib. Patients shared TCRs less clearly than mice did, possibly for HLA-related reasons. In scalp and blood, many expanded lesional clones persisted during tofacitinib. In lesional scalp, particularly from alopecia totalis/universalis, clonality was higher than in normal scalp.

The CDR3 totals 15 residues. In germline, CDR1 is PRHDT, CDR2 FYEKMQ (reference sequence). V gave up 2 bases and J gave up 3 bases; unmatched junction bases: 3. Treatment meaning: oral pan-JAK inhibitor, 5-10 mg twice daily. Extracted from the samples, RNA was reverse transcribed into cDNA to serve as the sequencing template. The table came from immunoSEQ multiplex PCR; TCRdb's copy has only in-frame clones and leaves some out. The sample records roughly 110,000 clones, about four fifths being singletons. Concerning this clone: The antigen remains undetermined.

The chain has TRBV13 and TRBJ2-5, with 10 bases identical to TRBD2. Sequencing was performed on CD8+ T cells sorted from blood, taken at week 24, from a patient treated with tofacitinib. This clonotype originated in a human donor with alopecia areata. CDR3 protein: CASSLRLAGEETQYF. The DNA for the CDR3 is TGTGCCAGCAGCTTAAGGCTAGCGGGGGAAGAGACCCAGTACTTC.